The 11 T cell receptor beta chains in this list originate from one sample, sequenced in a study of blood T cell repertoires in COVID-19. The data were produced by immunoSEQ multiplex PCR, yet TCRdb's version contains in-frame clones alone and is incomplete. In the table there are 250,000 or so clones, about 88% of which are singletons. The sample comprised peripheral blood. These receptors came from a woman between 40 and 50 years old who had recovered from COVID-19.

V and J are TRBV10-1 and TRBJ2-3; 10 nucleotides align to TRBD2. Germline CDR1 and CDR2: WNHNN and SYGVQD (reference sequence). The J segment lost 4 bases and the V segment lost 4 bases, leaving 2 bases of the junction unmatched. The CDR3 consists of 14 residues. The CDR3 spells CASSASGGSDTQYF. The CDR3 DNA sequence: TGCGCCAGCAGTGCTAGCGGGGGTTCAGATACGCAGTATTTT.

The J gene is TRBJ2-1, the V gene TRBV29-1, with 7 bases matching TRBD2. The CDR3 is made up of 11 amino acids. Germline assignment: CDR1 SQVTM and CDR2 ANQGSEA. J gave up 8 bases and V 7 bases, and 5 bases lay outside the gene matches. The CDR3 bases are TGCAGCGCTGGGGGGGTGCATGAGCAGTTCTTC. Protein product: CSAGGVHEQFF.

The rearrangement links TRBV27 to TRBJ2-2; 7 bases are shared with TRBD1. V lost 3 bases and J lost 0; bases outside the gene matches: 1. Per the germline V gene, CDR1 is MNHEY and CDR2 is SMNVEV (reference sequence). CDR3 length: 15 amino acids. The CDR3 DNA reads TGTGCCAGCAGTTTCAGGGGGACGAACACCGGGGAGCTGTTTTTT. It codes for CASSFRGTNTGELFF.

The V and J genes are TRBV7-2 and TRBJ1-1; 7 positions agree with TRBD1. In germline, CDR1 is SGHTA, CDR2 FQGNSA. V gave up 5 bases and J gave up 5 bases; unmatched junction bases: 8. The CDR3 covers 14 residues. CDR3 DNA: TGTGCCAGCAGCCCAGCAGGGGGGCCTACTGAAGCTTTCTTT. It is translated as CASSPAGGPTEAFF.

The chain is built from TRBV2 and TRBJ2-7; possibly TRBD2 for D (5 bases). Trimming left V 6 bases short and J 12 bases short, with 27 bases between. The V gene's germline CDR1 is SNHLY and CDR2 FYNNEI. CDR3 length: 15 amino acids. The CDR3 DNA follows: TGTGCCAGCAGACCCACGGATGGTGCCGTAGAGAGGGTGTACTTC. It is translated as CASRPTDGAVERVYF.

This chain joins TRBV19 and TRBJ1-1, with D perhaps matching TRBD1 (5 bases). CDR3 length: 13 amino acids. The germline CDR1 and CDR2 sequences are LNHDA and SQIVND (reference sequence). V was cut by 6 bases and J by 1 base, with 9 bases left in between. The CDR3 reads CASRPQGNTEAFF. CDR3 DNA sequence: TGTGCCAGTAGGCCCCAGGGGAACACTGAAGCTTTCTTT.

V usage is TRBV3-1 (or the pseudogene TRBV3-2) and J usage is TRBJ1-4; 8 positions agree with TRBD1. Germline V gene lookup returns CDR1 LGHDT and CDR2 YNNKEL (reference sequence). The CDR3 has 14 residues. V was clipped by 4 bases and J by 8 bases; unmatched bases: 6. The CDR3 region is CASSPGQVYEKLFF. The DNA for the CDR3 is TGTGCCAGCAGCCCGGGACAGGTGTACGAAAAACTGTTTTTT.

V and J are TRBV5-5 and TRBJ1-5; 10 bases map to TRBD1. From germline, CDR1 is SGHKS and CDR2 YYEKEE (reference sequence). V lost 4 bases to trimming and J lost 3 bases; unmatched junction nucleotides: 10. The CDR3 totals 17 residues. The CDR3 region has the DNA TGTGCCAGCAGCCGGACGATGGACAGGGGGGACAATCAGCCCCAGCATTTT. Residues: CASSRTMDRGDNQPQHF.

V usage is TRBV6-5 and J usage is TRBJ2-5; D may be TRBD1 (5 bases). Germline V gives CDR1 MNHEY, CDR2 SVGAGI. The CDR3 length is 13 residues. The V end was cut by 7 bases, the J end by 2 bases, with 11 bases between. The CDR3, as DNA: TGTGCCAGCACTAGGGGCTTTCAAGAGACCCAGTACTTC. Translation: CASTRGFQETQYF.

The gene calls are TRBV4-2 and TRBJ2-7, with TRBD2 as a possible D gene (6 bases). The CDR3 spans 16 residues. V was cut by 1 base and J by 5 bases, with 18 bases left in between. Per the germline V gene, CDR1 is LGHNA and CDR2 is YNFKEQ. CDR3 DNA: TGTGCCAGCAGCCAAGGTGAGGGCAGGGCGGGAAACGAGCAGTACTTC. This gives the protein CASSQGEGRAGNEQYF.

V gene TRBV28 combines with J gene TRBJ2-5; weak D call: TRBD2 (7 bases). V was shortened by 8 bases and J by 4 bases, with 11 bases between the two germline ends. Germline loops: CDR1 MDHEN, CDR2 SYDVKM. This CDR3 has 12 residues. Here the CDR3 reads CASAGARETQYF. The CDR3 DNA reads as TGTGCCAGCGCGGGGGCGCGAGAGACCCAGTACTTC.